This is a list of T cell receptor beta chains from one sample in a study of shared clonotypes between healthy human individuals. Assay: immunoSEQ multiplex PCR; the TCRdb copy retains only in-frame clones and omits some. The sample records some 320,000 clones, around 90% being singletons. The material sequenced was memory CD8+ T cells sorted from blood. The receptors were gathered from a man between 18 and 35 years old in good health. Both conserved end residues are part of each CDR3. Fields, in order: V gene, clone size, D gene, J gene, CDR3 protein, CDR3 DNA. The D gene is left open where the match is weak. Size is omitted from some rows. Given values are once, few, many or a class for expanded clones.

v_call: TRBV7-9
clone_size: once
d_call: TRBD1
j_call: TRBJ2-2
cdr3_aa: CASSWTGTGNTGELFF
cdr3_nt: TGTGCCAGCAGCTGGACCGGGACAGGGAACACCGGGGAGCTGTTTTTT

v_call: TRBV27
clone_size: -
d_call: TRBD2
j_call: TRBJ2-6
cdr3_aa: CASSYGGGISGANVLTF
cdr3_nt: TGTGCCAGCAGTTACGGGGGAGGGATATCTGGGGCCAACGTCCTGACTTTC

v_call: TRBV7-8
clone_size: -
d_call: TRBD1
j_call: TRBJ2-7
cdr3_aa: CASSNRGDEQYF
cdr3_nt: TGTGCCAGCAGCAACAGGGGGGACGAGCAGTACTTC

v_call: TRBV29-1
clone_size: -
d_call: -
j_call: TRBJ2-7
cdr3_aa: CSVAGPTGFEQYF
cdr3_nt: TGCAGCGTTGCTGGACCAACAGGGTTTGAGCAGTACTTC

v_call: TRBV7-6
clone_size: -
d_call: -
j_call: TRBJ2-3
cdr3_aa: CASSLAIGTLTDTQYF
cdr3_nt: TGTGCCAGCAGCTTAGCTATAGGGACCCTCACAGATACGCAGTATTTT

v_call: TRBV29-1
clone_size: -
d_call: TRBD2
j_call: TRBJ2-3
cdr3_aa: CSGATSASTDTQYF
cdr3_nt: TGCAGCGGCGCGACTAGCGCTAGCACAGATACGCAGTATTTT

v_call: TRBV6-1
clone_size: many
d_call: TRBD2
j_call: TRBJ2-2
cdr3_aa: CASSEGRGLAGGPNTGELFF
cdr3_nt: TGTGCCAGCAGTGAAGGTCGGGGACTAGCGGGAGGGCCGAACACCGGGGAGCTGTTTTTT

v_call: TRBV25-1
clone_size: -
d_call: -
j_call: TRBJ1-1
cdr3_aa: CASSESTRIGRPTEAFF
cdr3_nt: TGTGCCAGCAGTGAATCAACTAGGATAGGGAGGCCCACTGAAGCTTTCTTT

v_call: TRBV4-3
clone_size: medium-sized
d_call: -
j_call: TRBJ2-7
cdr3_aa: CASSQATGWDYEQYF
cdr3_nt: TGCGCCAGCAGCCAAGCCACGGGCTGGGACTACGAGCAGTACTTC

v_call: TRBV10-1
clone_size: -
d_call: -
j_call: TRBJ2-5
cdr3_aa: CASTKLASQETQYF
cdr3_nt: TGCGCCAGCACCAAACTAGCTTCTCAAGAGACCCAGTACTTC

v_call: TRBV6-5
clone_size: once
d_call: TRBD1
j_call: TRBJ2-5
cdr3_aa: CASSYSTGGTETQYF
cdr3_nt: TGTGCCAGCAGTTACTCAACAGGGGGCACGGAGACCCAGTACTTC

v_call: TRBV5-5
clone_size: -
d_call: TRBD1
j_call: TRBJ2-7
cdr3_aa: CASSPGTGSYEQYF
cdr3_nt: TGTGCCAGCAGCCCAGGGACAGGGTCGTACGAGCAGTACTTC

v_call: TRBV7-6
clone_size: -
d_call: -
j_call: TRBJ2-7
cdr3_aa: CASSFRTASYEQYF
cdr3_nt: TGTGCCAGCAGCTTTAGAACGGCCTCCTACGAGCAGTACTTC

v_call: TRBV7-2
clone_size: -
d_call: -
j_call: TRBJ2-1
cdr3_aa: CASSFSSVGESYNEQFF
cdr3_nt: TGTGCCAGCAGCTTCAGCTCGGTCGGAGAGTCCTACAATGAGCAGTTCTTC

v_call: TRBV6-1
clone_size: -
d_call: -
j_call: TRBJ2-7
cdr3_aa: CASSEGGTAPYEQYF
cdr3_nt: TGTGCCAGCAGTGAAGGGGGGACGGCTCCCTACGAGCAGTACTTC